This T cell receptor (beta chain) comes out of a study of PD-1 blockade in classical Hodgkin lymphoma. Time point denoted: cycle 4 day 1 (C4D1), after 6 weeks of nivolumab. Every patient experienced relapse after autologous stem cell transplantation, and brentuximab vedotin exposure varied. Sequencing was performed with immunoSEQ multiplex PCR; in TCRdb, only in-frame clones are kept and a portion is missing. Among around 100,000 clones listed, 75% to 95% were seen once. V dropped 6 bases and J dropped 5; count of bases not matched to a gene: 9. Germline lookup yields CDR1 LNHDA and CDR2 SQIVND (reference sequence). This CDR3 has 15 residues.

The source material was peripheral blood mononuclear cells (PBMCs), sampled before the fourth cycle of nivolumab. The chain uses TRBV19 and TRBJ1-5; 8 bases are shared with TRBD1. The TCR comes from a human donor with classical Hodgkin lymphoma. Here the CDR3 DNA reads TGTGCCAGTAGCACCGGACAGGGAGGGTATCAGCCCCAGCATTTT. This codes for CASSTGQGGYQPQHF. Full variable domain (rest looked up from reference TRBV19 and TRBJ1-5): DGGITQSPKYLFRKEGQNVTLSCEQNLNHDAMYWYRQDPGQGLRLIYYSQIVNDFQKGDIAEGYSVSREKKESFPLTVTSAQKNPTAFYLCASSTGQGGYQPQHFGDGTRLSIL.